The source of this TCR beta chain is a study of cytomegalovirus exposure and HLA in healthy donors. The PCR made use of 60 Vbeta and 13 Jbeta primers. Generated by immunoSEQ multiplex PCR, the TCRdb table keeps only in-frame clones and is missing some. The sample includes approximately 300,000 clones, 75% to 85% of them seen just once. This CDR3 has 23 residues. CDR1 SGDLS and CDR2 YYNGEE come from the germline V gene. V was clipped by 0 bases and J by 0 bases; unmatched bases: 23. This TCR derives from a girl aged 2 to 9 in good health and CMV-seronegative. The chain uses TRBV9 and TRBJ2-7, with 11 nucleotides matching TRBD2. The sequenced sample consisted of PBMCs. Here the CDR3 reads CASSVDFWLYGLAGARSSYEQYF. The CDR3 DNA sequence: TGTGCCAGCAGCGTAGACTTTTGGTTGTATGGACTAGCGGGCGCTCGGAGCTCCTACGAGCAGTACTTC.